This TCR beta chain was found in a study of CD8 T cells in Susac syndrome. Looking at the study overall: There were about six sequenced Susac syndrome patients with active disease and under 10 in remission.

Patients with Susac syndrome showed fulfilment of recently defined diagnostic criteria for definite or probable disease. Through negative isolation, CD4+ and CD8+ T cells were obtained, while TEMRA cells were enriched using FACS. The CDR3 is 13 residues long. The V gene's germline CDR1 is MDHEN and CDR2 SYDVKM. Trimming stripped 6 bases from V and 4 bases from J, with 12 bases between. With random hexamers, reverse transcription was performed on about 0.5 to 1 ug of RNA. TCRdb re-called the immunoSEQ multiplex PCR reads through MiXCR, storing one row per CDR3 protein. The data show about 240,000 distinct CDR3 sequences, almost 97% seen once.

Material for sequencing was CD4+ T cells from PBMCs. The clonotype comes from a human donor with Susac syndrome. The rearrangement joins TRBV28 to TRBJ1-2; D ambiguous. Here the CDR3 reads CASRLDGSYGYTF. The CDR3 coding sequence is TGTGCCAGCAGGTTAGACGGGAGCTATGGCTACACCTTC.